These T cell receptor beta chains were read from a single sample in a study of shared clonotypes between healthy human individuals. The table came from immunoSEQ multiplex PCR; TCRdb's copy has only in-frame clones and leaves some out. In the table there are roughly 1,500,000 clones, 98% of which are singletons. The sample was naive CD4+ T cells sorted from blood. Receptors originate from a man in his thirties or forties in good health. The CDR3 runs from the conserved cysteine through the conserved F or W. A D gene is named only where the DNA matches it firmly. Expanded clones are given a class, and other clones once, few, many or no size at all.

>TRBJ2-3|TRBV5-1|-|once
TGCGCCAGCAGCTTGTTACCAATTTTGATAGATAATACGCAGTATTTT
CASSLLPILIDNTQYF
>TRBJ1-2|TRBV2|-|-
TGTGCCAGCAGTTCTACAGCCCGGGATGGCTCGTTCTGGGTCTATGGCTACACCTTC
CASSSTARDGSFWVYGYTF
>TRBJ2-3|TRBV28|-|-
TGTGCCAGCACTTCCGGGTTCTTTAGCACAGATACGCAGTATTTT
CASTSGFFSTDTQYF
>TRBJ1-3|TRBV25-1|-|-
TGTGCCAGCAGTGACGTGGGGTTCGGAAACACCATATATTTT
CASSDVGFGNTIYF
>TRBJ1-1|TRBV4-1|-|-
TGCGCCAGCAGCCAAGGGCAGACAAACACTGAAGCTTTCTTT
CASSQGQTNTEAFF
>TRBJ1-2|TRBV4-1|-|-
TGCGCCAGCAGTCGGTTAGGGGAACACAACTATGGCTACACCTTC
CASSRLGEHNYGYTF
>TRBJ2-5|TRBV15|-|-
TGTGCCACCAGCAGAGATCTACAGGTAGAGACCCAGTACTTC
CATSRDLQVETQYF
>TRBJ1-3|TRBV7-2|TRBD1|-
TGTGCCAGCAGCTTAGCGGGGGGGACAGCCGGAAACACCATATATTTT
CASSLAGGTAGNTIYF
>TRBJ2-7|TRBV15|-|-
TGTGCCACCAGCTTGCGGGGGAAAGGGGGCTACGAGCAGTACTTC
CATSLRGKGGYEQYF
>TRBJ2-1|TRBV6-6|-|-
TGTGCCAGCAGTTACCGGGAGAACTCCAATGAGCAGTTCTTC
CASSYRENSNEQFF
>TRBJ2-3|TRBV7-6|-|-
TGTGCCAGCAGCCAGGGGAAGGGGTCAGATACGCAGTATTTT
CASSQGKGSDTQYF
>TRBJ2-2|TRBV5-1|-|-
TGCGCCAGCAGCTTCCTCCGGACCTCGAACACCGGGGAGCTGTTTTTT
CASSFLRTSNTGELFF
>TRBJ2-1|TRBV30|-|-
TGTGCCTGGAGTGTACGGGGGGCATCCTACAATGAGCAGTTCTTC
CAWSVRGASYNEQFF
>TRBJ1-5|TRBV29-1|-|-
TGCAGCGTTGTCCTATTGGGAGGCAATCAGCCCCAGCATTTT
CSVVLLGGNQPQHF
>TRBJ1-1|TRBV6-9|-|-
TGTGCCAGCAGTTACGGTGACGGTGAAGCTTTCTTT
CASSYGDGEAFF
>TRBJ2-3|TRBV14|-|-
TGTGCCAGCAGCCCAGGCGGGTACCCTAAGCAGTATTTT
CASSPGGYPKQYF
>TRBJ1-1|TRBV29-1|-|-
TGCAGCGTTGAAATGACCGGGACATCGAACACTGAAGCTTTCTTT
CSVEMTGTSNTEAFF
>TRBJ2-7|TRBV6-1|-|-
TGTGCCAGCAGTGTGGGTGGCGGGAAATACGAGCAGTACTTC
CASSVGGGKYEQYF
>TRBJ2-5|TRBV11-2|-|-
TGTGCCAGCAGCCAGGGAGAGACCCAGTACTTC
CASSQGETQYF
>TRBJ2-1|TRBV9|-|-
TGTGCCAGCAGCGTAGGTGGACATGAGCAGTTCTTC
CASSVGGHEQFF
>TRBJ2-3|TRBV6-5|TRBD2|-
TGTGCCAGCAGTTACGGGGGGGGCACAGATACGCAGTATTTT
CASSYGGGTDTQYF
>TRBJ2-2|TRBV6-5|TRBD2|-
TGTGCCAGCAGCATGACTAGCGGTAACACCGGGGAGCTGTTTTTT
CASSMTSGNTGELFF
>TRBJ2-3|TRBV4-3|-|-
TGCGCCAGCAGCCAAGATTTCATGATCGCCACAGATACGCAGTATTTT
CASSQDFMIATDTQYF
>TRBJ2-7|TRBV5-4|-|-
TGTGCCAGCAGCAAGATGACAGGTCCCTACGAGCAGTACTTC
CASSKMTGPYEQYF
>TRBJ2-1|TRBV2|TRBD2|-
TGTGCCAGCAGTGCATTTTCGGGACTAGCGGGAGTAGGGTATAATGAGCAGTTCTTC
CASSAFSGLAGVGYNEQFF
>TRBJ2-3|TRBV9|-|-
TGTGCCAGCAGCGTAGTTGGGACGGATACGCAGTATTTT
CASSVVGTDTQYF
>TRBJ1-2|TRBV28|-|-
TGTGCCAGCAGTTGGAACCCCCAGGTCAATGGCTACACCTTC
CASSWNPQVNGYTF
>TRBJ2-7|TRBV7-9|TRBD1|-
TGTGCCAGCAGCTCTGGGGACAGAGCCTACGAGCAGTACTTC
CASSSGDRAYEQYF
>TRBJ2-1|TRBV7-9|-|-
TGTGCCAGCAGCCGGGACGGAAGCTCCTACAATGAGCAGTTCTTC
CASSRDGSSYNEQFF
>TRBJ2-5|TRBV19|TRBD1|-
TGTGCCAGTAGTATGGATATTTTTGGGACAGGGCTCCAAGAGACCCAGTACTTC
CASSMDIFGTGLQETQYF
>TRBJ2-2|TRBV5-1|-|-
TGCGCCAGCAGCCGCCTCAGGGGACCCGGGGAGCTGTTTTTT
CASSRLRGPGELFF
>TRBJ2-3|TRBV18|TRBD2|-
TGTGCCAGCTCCTCACTAGCGTCAAGCACAGATACGCAGTATTTT
CASSSLASSTDTQYF
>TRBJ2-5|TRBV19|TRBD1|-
TGTGCCAGTTCCCACCCAGGGGGCCAAGAGACCCAGTACTTC
CASSHPGGQETQYF
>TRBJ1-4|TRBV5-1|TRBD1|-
TGCGCCAGCAGCTTGATGACAGGGAAGGAAAAACTGTTTTTT
CASSLMTGKEKLFF
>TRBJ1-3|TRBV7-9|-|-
TGTGCCAGCAGCTTGATAGGTGGAAACACCATATATTTT
CASSLIGGNTIYF
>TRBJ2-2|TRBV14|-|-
TGTGCCAGCAGCCCTTATCGTGGGAGCCGCGGGAACACCGGGGAGCTGTTTTTT
CASSPYRGSRGNTGELFF
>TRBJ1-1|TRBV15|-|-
TGTGCCACCAGCAGAGAAAGGACTAGAGTGAACACTGAAGCTTTCTTT
CATSRERTRVNTEAFF
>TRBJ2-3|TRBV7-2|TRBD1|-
TGTGCCAGCAGCTTAGTAAACAGGGGAACAGATACGCAGTATTTT
CASSLVNRGTDTQYF
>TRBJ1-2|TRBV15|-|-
TGTGCCACCAGCAGAGATCAACTGAGATCCGGTGGCTACACCTTC
CATSRDQLRSGGYTF
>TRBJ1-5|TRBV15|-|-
TGTGCCACCAGCAGTGATTATAGCAATCAGCCCCAGCATTTT
CATSSDYSNQPQHF